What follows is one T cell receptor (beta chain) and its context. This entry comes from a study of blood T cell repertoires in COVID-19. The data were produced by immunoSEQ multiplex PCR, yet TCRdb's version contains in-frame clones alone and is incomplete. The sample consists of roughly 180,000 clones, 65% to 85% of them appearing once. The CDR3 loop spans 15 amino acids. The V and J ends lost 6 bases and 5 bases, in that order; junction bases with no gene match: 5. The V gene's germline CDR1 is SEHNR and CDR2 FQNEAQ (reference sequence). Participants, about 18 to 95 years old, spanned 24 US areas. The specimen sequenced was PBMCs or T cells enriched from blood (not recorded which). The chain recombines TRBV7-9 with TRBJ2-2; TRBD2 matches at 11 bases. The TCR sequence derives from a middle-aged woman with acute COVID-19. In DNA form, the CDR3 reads TGTGCCAGCAGGGGACTAGCGGAGGGAACCGGGGAGCTGTTTTTT. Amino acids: CASRGLAEGTGELFF.